The 15 T cell receptor beta chains below come from one sample, sequenced in a study of T-cell memory formation after mild COVID-19. Using its own MiXCR run on the 5' RACE reads, TCRdb lists one record per CDR3 protein. The top ten hold approximately 0.81% of the sample, which has tens of thousands of distinct CDR3 sequences, 5% to 7% seen once. Sequencing was done on a sample of PBMCs or a T cell subset sorted from them (not recorded which). The receptors come from an adult who had mild COVID-19 (a few samples of this study predate the infection). Cell type and time point are not known.

This clonotype was seen repeatedly, ten times or more. The chain is built from TRBV5-1 and TRBJ2-2, with D perhaps matching TRBD2 (5 bases). Trimming took 2 bases from V and 0 from J, leaving 14 bases between them. The germline gives CDR1 SGHRS, CDR2 YFSETQ. The CDR3 sequence is 17 residues long. CDR3 region: CASSLGPGTANTGELFF. CDR3 DNA: TGCGCCAGCAGCTTAGGTCCGGGAACCGCGAACACCGGGGAGCTGTTTTTT.

This clonotype was observed at least ten times. The chain carries TRBV7-9 and TRBJ2-5; the D gene is possibly TRBD1 (5 bases). Trimming removed 6 bases from V and 7 bases from J, with 12 bases in between. This CDR3 is 12 amino acids long. Germline V gene sequence: CDR1 SEHNR, CDR2 FQNEAQ (reference sequence). CDR3 in DNA: TGTGCCAGCAGTCCCTCTGGGGCGACCCAGTACTTC. Translation gives CASSPSGATQYF.

This clonotype was observed a handful of times. The chain links TRBV4-2 to TRBJ1-2, with a weak D call TRBD1 (6 bases). The germline V gene encodes CDR1 LGHNA and CDR2 YNFKEQ. CDR3 size: 14 residues. Trimming removed 4 bases at V and 4 bases at J, with 13 bases between. CDR3 sequence: CASSRTGSGYGYTF. CDR3 sequence (DNA): TGTGCCAGCAGCCGCACAGGGTCCGGCTATGGCTACACCTTC.

Many counts were recorded for this clonotype. This chain uses TRBV7-2 with TRBJ2-3, with 8 bases that match TRBD2. The CDR3 runs 15 residues. Germline CDR1 SGHTA, CDR2 FQGNSA. V was clipped by 3 bases and J by 1 base; unmatched bases: 3. The CDR3 nucleotides read TGTGCCAGCAGCTTTAGCGGGATTGGCACAGATACGCAGTATTTT. Translation: CASSFSGIGTDTQYF.

This clonotype showed up just a few times. The chain combines TRBV3-1 with TRBJ1-1, with D possibly matching TRBD1 (5 bases). The CDR3 totals 15 residues. The germline V gene encodes CDR1 LGHDT and CDR2 YNNKEL (reference sequence). V lost 5 bases and J lost 1, with 14 bases in between. The CDR3 protein is CASSSSDIPNTEAFF. The CDR3 DNA reads as TGTGCCAGCAGCTCGTCGGACATACCGAACACTGAAGCTTTCTTT.

This clonotype has more than one count but fewer than ten. V and J are TRBV29-1 and TRBJ1-1; 9 nucleotides line up with TRBD1. The CDR3 sequence is 12 residues long. V was clipped by 7 bases and J by 6 bases; unmatched bases: 6. Per germline, CDR1 SQVTM and CDR2 ANQGSEA. This CDR3 is CSARDRASEAFF. The CDR3 DNA sequence: TGCAGCGCCCGGGACAGGGCATCTGAAGCTTTCTTT.

This clonotype was seen at least ten times. V usage is TRBV5-1 and J usage is TRBJ1-2; D unresolved. V lost 0 bases, J lost 10 bases, and 16 bases lay in between. The CDR3 is 14 amino acids. CDR1 is SGHRS and CDR2 is YFSETQ in the germline V gene. Written as DNA, the CDR3 is TGCGCCAGCAGCTTGGAGCCAGGCACCCTAAACTACACCTTC. It specifies CASSLEPGTLNYTF.

This clonotype was seen at least ten times. V usage is TRBV6-6 and J usage is TRBJ2-7; D gene unclear. V was shortened by 5 bases and J by 6 bases, with 17 bases between the two germline ends. CDR3 size: 14 residues. Germline CDR1 and CDR2: MNHNY and SVGAGI (reference sequence). In DNA form, the CDR3 reads TGTGCCAGCAGTCATGGCACAGCCCTGGTCGAGCAGTACTTC. The encoded protein is CASSHGTALVEQYF.

At least ten counts were recorded for this clonotype. The CDR3 protein is CASSLESRITGELFF. The CDR3 nucleotides are TGTGCCAGCAGCTTGGAGAGCAGGATCACCGGGGAGCTGTTTTTT. The chain is built from TRBV5-5 and TRBJ2-2, with D unclear. This CDR3 has 15 residues. Germline CDR1 is SGHKS and CDR2 is YYEKEE (reference sequence). V shed 0 bases and J shed 4 bases, with 10 bases lying between them.

The gene calls are TRBV6-5 and TRBJ1-5, with D maybe TRBD1 (5 bases). The CDR3 consists of 15 residues. V was cut by 2 bases and J by 5 bases, with 13 bases left in between. Germline CDR1 MNHEY, CDR2 SVGAGI. CDR3 nucleotides: TGTGCCAGCAGTTACAAGGGTGGGGGTGATCAGCCCCAGCATTTT. Protein: CASSYKGGGDQPQHF.

In its sample, this clonotype was seen many times. J is TRBJ2-3 and V is TRBV12-3 or TRBV12-4, with 8 bases fitting TRBD2. This CDR3 contains 16 residues. Trimming removed 6 bases from V and 4 bases from J; junction bases left unmatched: 12. The CDR3 loop reads CASRPPGGVPSDTQYF. The CDR3 DNA reads as TGTGCCAGCAGGCCACCGGGGGGGGTTCCATCAGATACGCAGTATTTT.

J is TRBJ2-3 and V is TRBV24-1; D possibly matches TRBD1 or TRBD2 (5 bases each). CDR3 length: 11 residues. Germline V gene sequence: CDR1 KGHDR, CDR2 SFDVKD. Trimming removed 9 bases from V and 5 bases from J, with 8 bases in between. The CDR3 region is CATVGEDTQYF. DNA of the CDR3: TGTGCCACCGTGGGGGAAGATACGCAGTATTTT.

This clonotype was seen many times. The genes are TRBV7-2 and TRBJ2-5; 9 bases fit TRBD2. The V gene end was trimmed by 3 bases and the J gene end by 3 bases; junction bases not matched to a gene: 8. Germline lookup yields CDR1 SGHTA and CDR2 FQGNSA. There are 16 residues in the CDR3. CDR3 protein: CASSFSGGRVKETQYF. The CDR3 DNA sequence: TGTGCCAGCAGCTTCTCGGGCGGGAGGGTAAAAGAGACCCAGTACTTC. The complete variable domain, with remaining parts taken from reference TRBV7-2 and TRBJ2-5, reads GAGVSQSPSNKVTEKGKDVELRCDPISGHTALYWYRQSLGQGLEFLIYFQGNSAPDKSGLPSDRFSAERTGGSVSTLTIQRTQQEDSAVYLCASSFSGGRVKETQYFGPGTRLLVL.

The rearrangement uses TRBV29-1 and TRBJ1-5; a possible D gene is TRBD1 (5 bases). The CDR3 is 13 residues long. The ends were cut back, 4 bases at V and 7 bases at J, with 14 bases in the middle. Germline V CDR1 and CDR2: SQVTM, ANQGSEA. The CDR3 here is CSVGPGGKQPQHF. The CDR3 bases are TGCAGCGTTGGGCCCGGGGGGAAGCAGCCCCAGCATTTT.

This chain links TRBV5-5 with TRBJ2-3; perhaps TRBD2 as D (5 bases). CDR3 size: 14 residues. V lost 1 base and J lost 2, with 8 bases in between. The germline gives CDR1 SGHKS, CDR2 YYEKEE (reference sequence). DNA for the CDR3: TGTGCCAGCAGCTTGACGAGGGTCACAGATACGCAGTATTTT. Its translation: CASSLTRVTDTQYF.